These T cell receptor beta chains were read from a single sample in a study of tumor and adjacent non-tumor tissue in lung cancer. MiXCR, applied by TCRdb to the multiplex PCR reads, yields one record per CDR3 protein. The top ten hold 28% of the sample, which has around 66,000 distinct CDR3 sequences, around 73% seen once. Input material: lung tumor tissue. The receptors come from a man aged 55 to 70 with non-small cell lung cancer. CDR3s include the opening cysteine and the closing phenylalanine or tryptophan. The order of the fields is J gene, V gene, clone size, D gene, CDR3 DNA, CDR3 protein. D genes are given only for firm matches. Size is stated for part of the rows, as once, few or many counts, or as a class when the clone is expanded.

j_gene: TRBJ2-7
v_gene: TRBV29-1
abundance: -
d_gene: -
CDR3nt: TGCAGCGTTGAAAACTCCGGAAGGTGGCTTGACGAGCAGTACTTC
CDR3aa: CSVENSGRWLDEQYF

j_gene: TRBJ2-3
v_gene: TRBV28
abundance: -
d_gene: -
CDR3nt: TGTGCCAGCCGTATTGTAGTGACGCAGTATTTT
CDR3aa: CASRIVVTQYF

j_gene: TRBJ2-3
v_gene: TRBV29-1
abundance: many
d_gene: -
CDR3nt: TGCAGCGTTCCCCGAGGTCAGGATTTAAGCACAGATACGCAGTATTTT
CDR3aa: CSVPRGQDLSTDTQYF

j_gene: TRBJ2-2
v_gene: TRBV11-3
abundance: -
d_gene: -
CDR3nt: TGTGCCAGCAGCGCGGACTTCACCAGGGAGCTGTTTTTT
CDR3aa: CASSADFTRELFF

j_gene: TRBJ2-3
v_gene: TRBV28
abundance: -
d_gene: TRBD1
CDR3nt: TGTGCCAGCAGTTCCCCCCCGGGACAGGGGGCGGGCACAGATACGCAGTATTTT
CDR3aa: CASSSPPGQGAGTDTQYF

j_gene: TRBJ1-6
v_gene: TRBV20-1
abundance: -
d_gene: -
CDR3nt: TGCAGTACCCCGAGACGAGCGCAGGAGTCACTCCACTTT
CDR3aa: CSTPRRAQESLHF

j_gene: TRBJ2-5
v_gene: TRBV12-3/TRBV12-4
abundance: many
d_gene: -
CDR3nt: TGTGCCAGCAGTTCTCCCCCCGGAGAGACCCAGTACTTC
CDR3aa: CASSSPPGETQYF

j_gene: TRBJ2-7
v_gene: TRBV6-1
abundance: -
d_gene: -
CDR3nt: TGTGTCAGCAGTGAAAACCACGGGCAGTACTTC
CDR3aa: CVSSENHGQYF

j_gene: TRBJ2-7
v_gene: TRBV20-1
abundance: -
d_gene: -
CDR3nt: TGCAGTGGGGGGCGGGGAGGCTACAAGCAGTATTTC
CDR3aa: CSGGRGGYKQYF

j_gene: TRBJ2-7
v_gene: TRBV28
abundance: -
d_gene: -
CDR3nt: TGTGCCACCAGATCCACAGCAGGGGCCACCTACGAGCAGTACTTC
CDR3aa: CATRSTAGATYEQYF

j_gene: TRBJ2-7
v_gene: TRBV7-8
abundance: -
d_gene: -
CDR3nt: TGTGCCAGCAGCTTAGGGGCAGGGGGGTACGAGCAGCACTTC
CDR3aa: CASSLGAGGYEQHF

j_gene: TRBJ1-5
v_gene: TRBV20-1
abundance: -
d_gene: TRBD1
CDR3nt: TGCAGTGATAGCGGACAGGGCAATCAGCCCCTGCATTTT
CDR3aa: CSDSGQGNQPLHF

j_gene: TRBJ2-1
v_gene: TRBV20-1
abundance: many
d_gene: -
CDR3nt: TGCAGTGCTAGTGGGGTGGCCGACAATGAGCAGTTCTTC
CDR3aa: CSASGVADNEQFF

j_gene: TRBJ2-1
v_gene: TRBV5-1
abundance: many
d_gene: TRBD2
CDR3nt: TGCGCCAGCGCTAACTCGCGAGCGGGAGGGCCGAGGAATGAGCAGTTCTTC
CDR3aa: CASANSRAGGPRNEQFF

j_gene: TRBJ2-2
v_gene: TRBV29-1
abundance: -
d_gene: TRBD1
CDR3nt: TGCAGCGGTGGCTCGGGACAGGGGATCGACTGGGAGCTGTTTTTT
CDR3aa: CSGGSGQGIDWELFF

j_gene: TRBJ1-1
v_gene: TRBV29-1
abundance: once
d_gene: -
CDR3nt: TGCAGCATTGAAGCAGGGAACAGTGAAGCTTTCTTT
CDR3aa: CSIEAGNSEAFF

j_gene: TRBJ2-3
v_gene: TRBV20-1
abundance: -
d_gene: -
CDR3nt: TGCAGTGCCTTAGGACCGATAGATACGCAGTATTTT
CDR3aa: CSALGPIDTQYF

j_gene: TRBJ2-7
v_gene: TRBV20-1
abundance: few
d_gene: -
CDR3nt: TGCAGTGCCAGAAACGTAAAGGCCTACGAGCAGTACTTC
CDR3aa: CSARNVKAYEQYF

j_gene: TRBJ2-7
v_gene: TRBV20-1
abundance: -
d_gene: TRBD2
CDR3nt: TGCAGTGCCGTCCCCAGTGGGGGGACTAGAAGTTATGAGCAGTCCTTC
CDR3aa: CSAVPSGGTRSYEQSF

j_gene: TRBJ2-7
v_gene: TRBV13
abundance: many
d_gene: -
CDR3nt: TGTGCCAGCAGCTTCCAGCGCGAGCAGTACTTC
CDR3aa: CASSFQREQYF

j_gene: TRBJ1-4
v_gene: TRBV20-1
abundance: -
d_gene: -
CDR3nt: TGCATTGCTAGTGAGCTGGTCGGCGAAAAACTGTTTTTT
CDR3aa: CIASELVGEKLFF

j_gene: TRBJ2-1
v_gene: TRBV20-1
abundance: -
d_gene: -
CDR3nt: TGCAGTCTGCGTCTAGCAGGCTCCAATGTGCAGTTCTTC
CDR3aa: CSLRLAGSNVQFF

j_gene: TRBJ1-1
v_gene: TRBV5-1
abundance: -
d_gene: TRBD1
CDR3nt: TGCGCCAGCAGCGAACAGGGGCCGACTAGGGTGAACACTGAAGCTTTCTTT
CDR3aa: CASSEQGPTRVNTEAFF

j_gene: TRBJ2-1
v_gene: TRBV6-1
abundance: -
d_gene: -
CDR3nt: TGTGTCAGCAGTGAAAGGATTAGCGGAGCCTCCTACAATGAGCAGCCCTTC
CDR3aa: CVSSERISGASYNEQPF

j_gene: TRBJ2-5
v_gene: TRBV29-1
abundance: few
d_gene: -
CDR3nt: TGCGGCGTTGAAGATCGATCTTACCAAGAGATCCAGTACTTC
CDR3aa: CGVEDRSYQEIQYF

j_gene: TRBJ2-3
v_gene: TRBV10-3
abundance: many
d_gene: TRBD2
CDR3nt: TGTGCCATCAGTGCAGCGGGAGTCACAGATACGCAGTATTTT
CDR3aa: CAISAAGVTDTQYF

j_gene: TRBJ2-7
v_gene: TRBV5-1
abundance: few
d_gene: -
CDR3nt: TGCGCCAGCAGCCGGCCTAGCGACTACGAGCAGTACTTC
CDR3aa: CASSRPSDYEQYF

j_gene: TRBJ1-4
v_gene: TRBV6-1
abundance: -
d_gene: TRBD1
CDR3nt: TGTGCCAGTAGCGGGACAGGGGAAGTAAAGCTGTTTTTT
CDR3aa: CASSGTGEVKLFF

j_gene: TRBJ2-3
v_gene: TRBV18
abundance: few
d_gene: TRBD2
CDR3nt: TGTGCCAGCTCACCACCTGCGGGAGACACGGAGTATTTT
CDR3aa: CASSPPAGDTEYF

j_gene: TRBJ1-1
v_gene: TRBV6-5
abundance: once
d_gene: -
CDR3nt: TGTACCAGCAGTTACTCCCGCAGGAGTGGGGCTGACGCTTTCTTT
CDR3aa: CTSSYSRRSGADAFF

j_gene: TRBJ2-3
v_gene: TRBV19
abundance: few
d_gene: -
CDR3nt: TGTGTCAGTAGTATGAGGTCGTCTGATACGCAGTATTTT
CDR3aa: CVSSMRSSDTQYF

j_gene: TRBJ1-5
v_gene: TRBV6-5
abundance: -
d_gene: TRBD1
CDR3nt: TGTGCCAGCACTTCAACAGGGGGCTCTCAGCACCAGCATTTT
CDR3aa: CASTSTGGSQHQHF

j_gene: TRBJ2-4
v_gene: TRBV28
abundance: -
d_gene: -
CDR3nt: TGTGCCACCGGCGGCCGGGCTGGACATAAAAACATTCAGTACTTC
CDR3aa: CATGGRAGHKNIQYF

j_gene: TRBJ2-1
v_gene: TRBV6-5
abundance: -
d_gene: TRBD1
CDR3nt: TGTGCCAGGGGTATAGGACAGGGGACCTACAATGAGCAGTTCTTC
CDR3aa: CARGIGQGTYNEQFF

j_gene: TRBJ1-4
v_gene: TRBV20-1
abundance: -
d_gene: -
CDR3nt: TGCTGTGCCAACGGACAGAAAGCAACTAATGAAAAACTGTTTTTT
CDR3aa: CCANGQKATNEKLFF

j_gene: TRBJ2-7
v_gene: TRBV20-1
abundance: few
d_gene: TRBD2
CDR3nt: TGCAGTGCTAGAGACCTCTGGGGGACTAGCGGGACCGAGATGGGGCTCTTCTACGAGCAGTATTTC
CDR3aa: CSARDLWGTSGTEMGLFYEQYF

j_gene: TRBJ2-1
v_gene: TRBV28
abundance: -
d_gene: TRBD2
CDR3nt: TGTATCAGCGGTACGGCTAGCGGGAGGGATCTCAATGAGCAGTTCTTC
CDR3aa: CISGTASGRDLNEQFF

j_gene: TRBJ2-1
v_gene: TRBV12-3/TRBV12-4
abundance: -
d_gene: TRBD2
CDR3nt: TGTGCCAGCAGGTCAACCGGGGCTAGCGGGAGGACATATGAGCAGTTCTTC
CDR3aa: CASRSTGASGRTYEQFF

j_gene: TRBJ1-2
v_gene: TRBV20-1
abundance: few
d_gene: TRBD1
CDR3nt: TGCAGTGATCGTCAGGGGGCTCTCTATGGATACACCTTC
CDR3aa: CSDRQGALYGYTF

j_gene: TRBJ2-7
v_gene: TRBV28
abundance: many
d_gene: -
CDR3nt: TGTGCCAGCAGCCGCGAGGACTACTCCTACGAGCAGTACTTC
CDR3aa: CASSREDYSYEQYF

j_gene: TRBJ2-2
v_gene: TRBV10-1
abundance: -
d_gene: -
CDR3nt: TGCGCCAGCACTGAGTCAGGAGGAGCCGGGGAGCTGTTTTTT
CDR3aa: CASTESGGAGELFF

j_gene: TRBJ2-5
v_gene: TRBV29-1
abundance: -
d_gene: -
CDR3nt: TGTAGCGTTAGGATCTCAAGCATGGAGAGCCAGTACTTC
CDR3aa: CSVRISSMESQYF

j_gene: TRBJ2-7
v_gene: TRBV28
abundance: -
d_gene: -
CDR3nt: TGTGCTAGCAGGCACCTTACAGCCGTCTACAAGCAGTACTTC
CDR3aa: CASRHLTAVYKQYF

j_gene: TRBJ2-3
v_gene: TRBV11-3
abundance: -
d_gene: TRBD2
CDR3nt: TGTGCCAGCAGCTCCGGACTAGCAGATAGCAGAGAGACGCAGTATTTT
CDR3aa: CASSSGLADSRETQYF

j_gene: TRBJ1-6
v_gene: TRBV6-1
abundance: -
d_gene: -
CDR3nt: TGTGCCAGTAGAGCCGTGGACAGCTCGAGTTCACCCCTCCATTTT
CDR3aa: CASRAVDSSSSPLHF

j_gene: TRBJ2-3
v_gene: TRBV11-3
abundance: once
d_gene: -
CDR3nt: TGTGTCAGCAGCTTAGTCCCCCAAGATACGCAACATTTT
CDR3aa: CVSSLVPQDTQHF

j_gene: TRBJ2-1
v_gene: TRBV19
abundance: few
d_gene: TRBD2
CDR3nt: TGTGCCAGTAGTATTCACAGCGGGGCAAACAATGAGCAGTTCTTC
CDR3aa: CASSIHSGANNEQFF

j_gene: TRBJ2-5
v_gene: TRBV6-5
abundance: -
d_gene: -
CDR3nt: TGTGCCAGCAGTTACCACGGACTGCAACATGAGACCAAGTACTTC
CDR3aa: CASSYHGLQHETKYF

j_gene: TRBJ1-1
v_gene: TRBV29-1
abundance: -
d_gene: -
CDR3nt: TGCAGCGTTGGTGGGAGGGAGAACACTGAAGCTTTCTTT
CDR3aa: CSVGGRENTEAFF

j_gene: TRBJ1-1
v_gene: TRBV3-1
abundance: -
d_gene: -
CDR3nt: TGTGCCAGCAGCCTGCGGGTGGGCACTGAAGCTTTCTTT
CDR3aa: CASSLRVGTEAFF

j_gene: TRBJ1-5
v_gene: TRBV12-3/TRBV12-4
abundance: -
d_gene: -
CDR3nt: TGTGCCAGAGGCAGCAATCAGCCCCAGCATTTT
CDR3aa: CARGSNQPQHF

j_gene: TRBJ2-1
v_gene: TRBV11-1
abundance: -
d_gene: TRBD1
CDR3nt: TGTGCCAGCAGTTTGGACAGGGTGCGGTATGAGCAGATCTTC
CDR3aa: CASSLDRVRYEQIF

j_gene: TRBJ1-3
v_gene: TRBV28
abundance: -
d_gene: -
CDR3nt: TGTGCCAGCAGTTTAAAAGTGAGGCGGGGAAACACCATATATTTT
CDR3aa: CASSLKVRRGNTIYF

j_gene: TRBJ2-1
v_gene: TRBV6-5
abundance: -
d_gene: -
CDR3nt: TGTGCCGGTAGTTTTCAAGCTGGGGCAGGCGGAAGCCATGAGCAGTTCTTC
CDR3aa: CAGSFQAGAGGSHEQFF

j_gene: TRBJ2-1
v_gene: TRBV6-5
abundance: -
d_gene: TRBD1
CDR3nt: TGTGCTAGTAGTTGGGGACAGGGTGTGGGCAATGAGCATTTCTTC
CDR3aa: CASSWGQGVGNEHFF